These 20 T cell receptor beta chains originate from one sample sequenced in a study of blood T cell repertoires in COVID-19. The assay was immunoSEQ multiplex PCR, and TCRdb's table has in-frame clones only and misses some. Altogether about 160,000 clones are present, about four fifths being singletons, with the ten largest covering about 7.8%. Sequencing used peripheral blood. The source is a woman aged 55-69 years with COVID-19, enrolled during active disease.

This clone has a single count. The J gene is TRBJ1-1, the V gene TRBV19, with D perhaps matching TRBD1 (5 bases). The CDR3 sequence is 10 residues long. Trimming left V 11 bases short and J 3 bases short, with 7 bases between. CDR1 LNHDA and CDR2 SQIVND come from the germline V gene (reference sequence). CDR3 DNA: TGTGCCGCGGGGGACACTGAAGCTTTCTTT. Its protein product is CAAGDTEAFF.

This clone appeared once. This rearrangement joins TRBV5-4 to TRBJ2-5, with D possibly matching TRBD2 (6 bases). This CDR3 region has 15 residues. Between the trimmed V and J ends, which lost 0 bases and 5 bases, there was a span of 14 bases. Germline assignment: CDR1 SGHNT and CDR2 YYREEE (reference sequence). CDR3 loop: CASSLGVGSGETQYF. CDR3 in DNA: TGTGCCAGCAGCTTGGGGGTAGGGAGCGGGGAGACCCAGTACTTC. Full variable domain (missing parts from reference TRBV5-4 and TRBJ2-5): ETGVTQSPTHLIKTRGQQVTLRCSSQSGHNTVSWYQQALGQGPQFIFQYYREEENGRGNFPPRFSGLQFPNYSSELNVNALELDDSALYLCASSLGVGSGETQYFGPGTRLLVL.

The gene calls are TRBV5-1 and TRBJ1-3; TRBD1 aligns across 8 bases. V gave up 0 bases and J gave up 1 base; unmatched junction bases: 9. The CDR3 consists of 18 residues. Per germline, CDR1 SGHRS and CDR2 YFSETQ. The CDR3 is CASSLAPSGQGSGNTIYF. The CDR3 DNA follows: TGCGCCAGCAGCTTGGCTCCCTCTGGACAGGGTTCTGGAAACACCATATATTTT.

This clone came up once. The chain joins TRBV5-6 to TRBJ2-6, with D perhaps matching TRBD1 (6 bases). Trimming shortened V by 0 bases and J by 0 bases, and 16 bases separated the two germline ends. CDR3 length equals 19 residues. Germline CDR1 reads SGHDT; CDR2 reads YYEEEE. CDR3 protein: CASSLVVDSFVSGANVLTF. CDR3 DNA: TGTGCCAGCAGCTTGGTCGTGGACAGCTTTGTCTCTGGGGCCAACGTCCTGACTTTC.

CDR3: CASSFPGGAAEAFF. The CDR3 nucleotides are TGTGCCAGCAGCTTCCCAGGGGGCGCGGCGGAAGCTTTCTTT. The chain is built from TRBV5-4 and TRBJ1-1; 8 nucleotides agree with TRBD1. Trimming removed 2 bases from V and 8 bases from J; junction bases left unmatched: 8. Germline loops: CDR1 SGHNT, CDR2 YYREEE (reference sequence). The CDR3 consists of 14 residues.

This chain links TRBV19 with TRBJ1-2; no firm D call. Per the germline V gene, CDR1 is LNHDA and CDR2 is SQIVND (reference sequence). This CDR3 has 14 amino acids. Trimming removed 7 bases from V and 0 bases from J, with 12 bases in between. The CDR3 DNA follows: TGTGCCAGTACCATCACGGGAGCTAACTATGGCTACACCTTC. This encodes CASTITGANYGYTF.

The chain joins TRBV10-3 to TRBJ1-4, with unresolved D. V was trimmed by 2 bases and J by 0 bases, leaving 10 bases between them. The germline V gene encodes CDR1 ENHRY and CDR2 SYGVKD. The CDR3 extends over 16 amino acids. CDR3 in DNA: TGTGCCATCAGTGAGGCAGCGATTGCAACTAATGAAAAACTGTTTTTT. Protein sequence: CAISEAAIATNEKLFF.

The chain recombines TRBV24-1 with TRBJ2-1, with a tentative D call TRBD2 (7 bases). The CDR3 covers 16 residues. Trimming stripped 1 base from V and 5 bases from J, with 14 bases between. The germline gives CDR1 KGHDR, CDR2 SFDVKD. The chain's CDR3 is CATSDLRGGRDNEQFF. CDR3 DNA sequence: TGTGCCACCAGTGATTTAAGGGGGGGTAGGGACAATGAGCAGTTCTTC.

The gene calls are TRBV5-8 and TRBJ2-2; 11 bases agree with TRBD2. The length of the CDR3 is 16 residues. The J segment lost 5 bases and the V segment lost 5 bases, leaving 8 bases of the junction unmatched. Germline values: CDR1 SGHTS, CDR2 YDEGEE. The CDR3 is CASSEVAGGPTGELFF. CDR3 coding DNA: TGTGCCAGCAGTGAGGTAGCGGGAGGGCCGACCGGGGAGCTGTTTTTT.

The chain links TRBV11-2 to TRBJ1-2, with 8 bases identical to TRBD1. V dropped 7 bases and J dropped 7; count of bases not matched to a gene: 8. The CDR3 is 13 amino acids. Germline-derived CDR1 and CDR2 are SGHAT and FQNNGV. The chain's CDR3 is CASTGPTGVGYTF. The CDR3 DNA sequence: TGTGCCAGCACCGGTCCGACAGGGGTTGGCTACACCTTC.

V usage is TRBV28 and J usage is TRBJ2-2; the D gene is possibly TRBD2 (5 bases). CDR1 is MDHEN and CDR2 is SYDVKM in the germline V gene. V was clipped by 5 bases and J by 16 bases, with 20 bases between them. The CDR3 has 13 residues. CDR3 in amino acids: CASSNRDDIKRFF. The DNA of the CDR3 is TGTGCCAGCAGTAACCGGGATGATATTAAGCGGTTTTTT.

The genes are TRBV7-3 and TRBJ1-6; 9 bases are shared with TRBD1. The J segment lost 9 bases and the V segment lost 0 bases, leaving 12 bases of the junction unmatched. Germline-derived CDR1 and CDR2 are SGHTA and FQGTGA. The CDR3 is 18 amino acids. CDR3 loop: CASSLTDPGQGIGSPLHF. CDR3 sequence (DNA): TGTGCCAGCAGCTTAACGGATCCGGGACAGGGTATAGGTTCACCCCTCCACTTT.

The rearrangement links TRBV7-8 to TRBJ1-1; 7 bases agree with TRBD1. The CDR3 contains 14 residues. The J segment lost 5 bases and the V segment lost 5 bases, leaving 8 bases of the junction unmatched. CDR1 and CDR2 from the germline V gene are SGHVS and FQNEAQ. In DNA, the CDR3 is TGTGCCAGCAGCCCAATGACAGGGACGACTGAAGCTTTCTTT. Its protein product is CASSPMTGTTEAFF.

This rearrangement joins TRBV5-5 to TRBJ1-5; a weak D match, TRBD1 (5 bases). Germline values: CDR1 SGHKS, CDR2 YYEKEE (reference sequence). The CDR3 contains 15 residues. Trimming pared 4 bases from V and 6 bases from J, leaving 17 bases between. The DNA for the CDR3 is TGTGCCAGCAGCCGCGGCGGGACTCCGGCTCAGCCCCAGCATTTT. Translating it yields CASSRGGTPAQPQHF.

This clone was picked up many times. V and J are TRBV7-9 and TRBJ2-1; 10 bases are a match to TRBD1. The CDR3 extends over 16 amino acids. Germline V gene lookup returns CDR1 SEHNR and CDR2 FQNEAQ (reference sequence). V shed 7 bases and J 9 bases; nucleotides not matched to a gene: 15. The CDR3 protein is CASKEPGQGIRGEQFF. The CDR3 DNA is TGTGCCAGCAAAGAACCGGGACAGGGGATCCGGGGTGAGCAGTTCTTC.

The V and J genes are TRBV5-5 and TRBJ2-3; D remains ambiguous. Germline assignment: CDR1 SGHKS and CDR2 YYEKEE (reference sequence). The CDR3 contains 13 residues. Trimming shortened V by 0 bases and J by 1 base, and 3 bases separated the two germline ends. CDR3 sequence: CASSLGGTDTQYF. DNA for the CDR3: TGTGCCAGCAGCTTGGGAGGCACAGATACGCAGTATTTT.

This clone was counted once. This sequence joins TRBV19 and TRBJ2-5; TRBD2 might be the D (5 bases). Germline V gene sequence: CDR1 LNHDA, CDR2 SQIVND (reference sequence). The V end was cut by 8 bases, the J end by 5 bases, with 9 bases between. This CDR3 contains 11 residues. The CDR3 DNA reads TGTGCCAGTGGCGGGCGCGAGACCCAGTACTTC. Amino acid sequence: CASGGRETQYF.

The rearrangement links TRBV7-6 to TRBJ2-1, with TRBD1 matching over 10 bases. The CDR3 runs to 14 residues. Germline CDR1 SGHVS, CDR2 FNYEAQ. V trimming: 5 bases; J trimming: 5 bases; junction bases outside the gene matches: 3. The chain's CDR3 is CASSPGTGDNEQFF. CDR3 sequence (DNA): TGTGCCAGCAGCCCAGGGACAGGGGACAATGAGCAGTTCTTC.

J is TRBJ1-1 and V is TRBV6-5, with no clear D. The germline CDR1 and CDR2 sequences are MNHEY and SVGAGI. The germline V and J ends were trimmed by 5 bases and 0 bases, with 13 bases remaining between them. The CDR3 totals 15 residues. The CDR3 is CASSPSRTMNTEAFF. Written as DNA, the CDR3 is TGTGCCAGCAGTCCCAGTCGAACGATGAACACTGAAGCTTTCTTT.

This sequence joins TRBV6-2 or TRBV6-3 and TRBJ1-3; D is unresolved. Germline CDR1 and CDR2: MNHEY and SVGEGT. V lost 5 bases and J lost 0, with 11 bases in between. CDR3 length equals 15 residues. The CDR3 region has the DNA TGTGCCAGCAGTGAGCCCGGGAGCTCTGGAAACACCATATATTTT. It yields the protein CASSEPGSSGNTIYF.